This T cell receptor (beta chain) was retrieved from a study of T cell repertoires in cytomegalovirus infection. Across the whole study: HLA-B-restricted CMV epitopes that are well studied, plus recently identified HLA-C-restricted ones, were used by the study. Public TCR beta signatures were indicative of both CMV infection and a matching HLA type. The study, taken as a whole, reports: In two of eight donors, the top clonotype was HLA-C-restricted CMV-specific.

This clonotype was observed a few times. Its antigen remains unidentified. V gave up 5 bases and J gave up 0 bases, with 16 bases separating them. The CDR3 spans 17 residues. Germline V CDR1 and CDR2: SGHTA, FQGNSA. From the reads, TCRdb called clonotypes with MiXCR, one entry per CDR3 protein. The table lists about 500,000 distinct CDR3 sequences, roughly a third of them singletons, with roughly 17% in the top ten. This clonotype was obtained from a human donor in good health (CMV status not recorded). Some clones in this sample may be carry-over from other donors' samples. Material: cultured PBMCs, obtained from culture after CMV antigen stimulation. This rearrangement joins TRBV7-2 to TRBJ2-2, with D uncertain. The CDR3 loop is CASSGYGSSANTGELFF. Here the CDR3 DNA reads TGTGCCAGCAGCGGATACGGGTCCTCAGCGAACACCGGGGAGCTGTTTTTT.